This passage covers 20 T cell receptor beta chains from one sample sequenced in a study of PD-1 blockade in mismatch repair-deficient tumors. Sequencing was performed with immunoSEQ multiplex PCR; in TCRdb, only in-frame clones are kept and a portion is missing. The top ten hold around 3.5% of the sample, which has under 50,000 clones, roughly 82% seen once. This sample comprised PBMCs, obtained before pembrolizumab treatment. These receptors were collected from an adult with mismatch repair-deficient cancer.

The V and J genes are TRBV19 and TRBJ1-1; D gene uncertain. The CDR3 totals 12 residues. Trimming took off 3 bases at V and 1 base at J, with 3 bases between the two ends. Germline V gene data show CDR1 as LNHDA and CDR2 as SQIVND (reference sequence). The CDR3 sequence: CASSIWNTEAFF. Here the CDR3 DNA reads TGTGCCAGTAGTATCTGGAACACTGAAGCTTTCTTT.

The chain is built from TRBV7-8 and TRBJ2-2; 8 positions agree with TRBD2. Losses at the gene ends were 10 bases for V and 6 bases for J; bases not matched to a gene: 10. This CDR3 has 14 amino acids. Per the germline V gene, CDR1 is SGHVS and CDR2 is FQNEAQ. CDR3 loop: CATQGTRSPGELFF. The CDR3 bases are TGTGCCACCCAAGGGACTAGGTCACCCGGGGAGCTGTTTTTT.

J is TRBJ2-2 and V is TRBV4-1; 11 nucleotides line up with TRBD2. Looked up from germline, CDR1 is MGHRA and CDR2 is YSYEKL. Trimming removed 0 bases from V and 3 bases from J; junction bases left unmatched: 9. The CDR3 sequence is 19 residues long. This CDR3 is CASSQDFDSGRVYTGELFF. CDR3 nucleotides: TGCGCCAGCAGCCAAGATTTTGATAGCGGGAGGGTTTACACCGGGGAGCTGTTTTTT.

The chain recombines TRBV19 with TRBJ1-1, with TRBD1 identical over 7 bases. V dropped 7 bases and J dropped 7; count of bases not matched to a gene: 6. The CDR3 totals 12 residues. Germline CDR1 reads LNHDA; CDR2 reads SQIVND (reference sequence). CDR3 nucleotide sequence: TGTGCCAGTATGGGACAGACATTTGAAGCTTTCTTT. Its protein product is CASMGQTFEAFF. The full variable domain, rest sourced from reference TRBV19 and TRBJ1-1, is DGGITQSPKYLFRKEGQNVTLSCEQNLNHDAMYWYRQDPGQGLRLIYYSQIVNDFQKGDIAEGYSVSREKKESFPLTVTSAQKNPTAFYLCASMGQTFEAFFGQGTRLTVV.

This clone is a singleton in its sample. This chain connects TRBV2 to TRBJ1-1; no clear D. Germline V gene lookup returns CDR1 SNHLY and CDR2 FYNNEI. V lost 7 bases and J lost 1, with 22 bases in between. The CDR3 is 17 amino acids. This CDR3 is CASIWTQMTNKNTEAFF. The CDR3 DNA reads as TGTGCCAGCATATGGACCCAAATGACAAATAAGAACACTGAAGCTTTCTTT.

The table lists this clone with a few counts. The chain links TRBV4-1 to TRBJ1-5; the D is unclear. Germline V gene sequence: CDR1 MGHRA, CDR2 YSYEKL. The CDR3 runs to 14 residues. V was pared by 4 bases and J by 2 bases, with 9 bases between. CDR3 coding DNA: TGCGCCAGCAGCCTCCTCAAGGGCAATCAGCCCCAGCATTTT. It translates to CASSLLKGNQPQHF.

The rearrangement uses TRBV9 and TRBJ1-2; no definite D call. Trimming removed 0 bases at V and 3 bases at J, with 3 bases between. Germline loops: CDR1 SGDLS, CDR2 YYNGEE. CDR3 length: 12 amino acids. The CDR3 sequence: CASSVDDYGYTF. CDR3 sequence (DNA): TGTGCCAGCAGCGTAGACGACTATGGCTACACCTTC.

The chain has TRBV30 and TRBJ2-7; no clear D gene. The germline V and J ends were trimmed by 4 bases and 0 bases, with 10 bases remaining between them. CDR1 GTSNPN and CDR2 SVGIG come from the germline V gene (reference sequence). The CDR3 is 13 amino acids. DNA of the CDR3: TGTGCCTGGAATCGGCCGCCCTCCTACGAGCAGTACTTC. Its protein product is CAWNRPPSYEQYF.

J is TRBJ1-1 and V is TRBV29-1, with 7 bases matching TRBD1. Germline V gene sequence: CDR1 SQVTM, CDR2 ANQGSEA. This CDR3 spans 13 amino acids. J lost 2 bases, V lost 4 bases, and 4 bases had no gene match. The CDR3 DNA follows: TGCAGCGTTGGCGACAGGGTTAACACTGAAGCTTTCTTT. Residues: CSVGDRVNTEAFF.

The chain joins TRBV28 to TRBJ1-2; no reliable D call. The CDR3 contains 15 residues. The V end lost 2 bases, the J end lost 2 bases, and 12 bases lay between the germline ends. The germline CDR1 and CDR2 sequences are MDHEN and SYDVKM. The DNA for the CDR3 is TGTGCCAGCAGTTTAGCAGGCGGTCAAAACTATGGCTACACCTTC. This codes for CASSLAGGQNYGYTF.

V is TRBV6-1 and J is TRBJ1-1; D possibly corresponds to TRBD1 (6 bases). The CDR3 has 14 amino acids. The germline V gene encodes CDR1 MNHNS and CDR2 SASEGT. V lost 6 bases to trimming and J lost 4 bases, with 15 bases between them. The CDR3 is CASRENRAGTEAFF. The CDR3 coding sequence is TGTGCCAGCAGAGAGAACAGGGCGGGCACTGAAGCTTTCTTT.

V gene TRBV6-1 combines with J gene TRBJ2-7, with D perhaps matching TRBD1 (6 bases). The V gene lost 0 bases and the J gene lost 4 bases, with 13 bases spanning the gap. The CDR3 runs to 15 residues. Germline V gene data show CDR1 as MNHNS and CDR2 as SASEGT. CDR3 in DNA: TGTGCCAGCAGTGAAGCGCAAGGACAGCAATACGAGCAGTACTTC. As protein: CASSEAQGQQYEQYF.

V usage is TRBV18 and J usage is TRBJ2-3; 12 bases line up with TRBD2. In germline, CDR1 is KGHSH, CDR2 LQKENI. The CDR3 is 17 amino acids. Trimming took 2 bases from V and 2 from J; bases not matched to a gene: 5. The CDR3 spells CASSPILAGGDTDTQYF. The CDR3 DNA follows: TGTGCCAGCTCACCAATACTAGCGGGAGGAGACACAGATACGCAGTATTTT.

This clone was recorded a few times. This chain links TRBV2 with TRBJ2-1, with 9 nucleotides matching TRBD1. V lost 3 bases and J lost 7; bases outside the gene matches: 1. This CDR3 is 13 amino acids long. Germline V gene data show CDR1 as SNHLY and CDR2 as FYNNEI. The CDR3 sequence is CASSEDRGNEQFF. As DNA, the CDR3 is TGTGCCAGCAGTGAGGACAGGGGAAATGAGCAGTTCTTC.

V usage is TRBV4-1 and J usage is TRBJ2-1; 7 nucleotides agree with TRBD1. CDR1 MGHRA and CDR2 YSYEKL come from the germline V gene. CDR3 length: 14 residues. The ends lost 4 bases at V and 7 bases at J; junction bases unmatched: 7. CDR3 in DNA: TGCGCCAGCAGCCTCGTCAGGGGGTTTAATGAGCAGTTCTTC. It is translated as CASSLVRGFNEQFF.

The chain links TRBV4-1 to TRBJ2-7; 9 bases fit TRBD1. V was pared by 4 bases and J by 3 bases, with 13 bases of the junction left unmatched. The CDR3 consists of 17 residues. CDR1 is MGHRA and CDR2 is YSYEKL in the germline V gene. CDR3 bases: TGCGCCAGCAGCCCTCCTTCCGACAGGGGGGGATTCTACGAGCAGTACTTC. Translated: CASSPPSDRGGFYEQYF.

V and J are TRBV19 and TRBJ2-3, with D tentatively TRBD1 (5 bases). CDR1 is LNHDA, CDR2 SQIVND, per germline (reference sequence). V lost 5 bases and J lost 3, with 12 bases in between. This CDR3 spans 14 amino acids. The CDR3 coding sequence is TGTGCCAGTAGTCCACAGGTTTCAACAGATACGCAGTATTTT. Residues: CASSPQVSTDTQYF.

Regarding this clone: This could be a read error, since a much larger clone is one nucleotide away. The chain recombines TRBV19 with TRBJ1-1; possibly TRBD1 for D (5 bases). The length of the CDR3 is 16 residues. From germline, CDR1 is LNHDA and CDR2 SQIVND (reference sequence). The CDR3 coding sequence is TGTGCCAGTAGTATGGGGGTGGCACGCATGAACACTAAAGCTTTCTTT. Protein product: CASSMGVARMNTKAFF.

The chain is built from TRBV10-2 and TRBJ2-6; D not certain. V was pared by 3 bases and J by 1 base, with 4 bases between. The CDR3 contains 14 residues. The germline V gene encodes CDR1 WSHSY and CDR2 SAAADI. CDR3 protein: CASSEGSGANVLTF. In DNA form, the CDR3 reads TGCGCCAGCAGTGAAGGATCTGGGGCCAACGTCCTGACTTTC.

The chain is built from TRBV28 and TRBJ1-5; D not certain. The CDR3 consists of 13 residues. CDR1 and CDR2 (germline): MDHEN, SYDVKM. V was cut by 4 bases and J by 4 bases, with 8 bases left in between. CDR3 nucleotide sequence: TGTGCCAGCAGTTCCACCCCTAATCAGCCCCAGCATTTT. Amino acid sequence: CASSSTPNQPQHF.